This TCR beta chain is from a study of cytomegalovirus exposure and HLA in healthy donors. A remark on this clone: Antigen specificity is unknown.

This CDR3 region has 16 residues. CDR1 and CDR2 from the germline V gene are LGHNA and YNFKEQ. Trimming took off 6 bases at V and 6 bases at J, with 18 bases between the two ends. Study outcomes and limitations: Of the V segments, some could not be distinguished, including TRBV6-2 and TRBV6-3, and were excluded. The classifier, whose performance was assessed in both the original and validation cohorts, reportedly diagnosed cytomegalovirus status with high specificity and sensitivity. It was 150 to 200 TCR beta chains that were listed as cytomegalovirus-associated.

PCR amplification relied on 60 Vbeta primers (plus 13 Jbeta primers). TCRdb's table, derived via immunoSEQ multiplex PCR, lists solely in-frame clones and lacks some. This table holds fewer than 150,000 clones, roughly 80% found once. The sequenced material came from PBMCs. This clonotype was sampled from a man aged 35-49 years in good health and CMV-seropositive. The genes are TRBV4-2 and TRBJ1-6; possible D gene TRBD1, 5 bases. The CDR3 nucleotides read TGTGCCAGCAGTCCTGGAGAGGAGACAGCTAATTCACCCCTCCACTTT. Translated: CASSPGEETANSPLHF.